This T cell receptor beta chain was recovered during a study of blood T cell repertoires in COVID-19. Study at large: Samples came from the United States, Italy and Spain, spanning acute and convalescent COVID-19.

The method was immunoSEQ multiplex PCR; TCRdb's version includes in-frame clones alone and lacks a portion of them. The top ten clones hold more than 25% of a sample with over 110,000 clones, 88% of them seen once. V trimming: 1 base; J trimming: 4 bases; junction bases outside the gene matches: 13. This CDR3 region has 17 residues. CDR1 and CDR2 (germline): SGHKS, YYEKEE (reference sequence). Sequences were obtained from peripheral blood. This clonotype originated in a human donor in a cohort sampled during active COVID-19. The rearrangement links TRBV5-5 to TRBJ1-1; 7 positions agree with TRBD1. DNA for the CDR3: TGTGCCAGCAGCTTGAGACAGGGAACAAGCCCTGGCACTGAAGCTTTCTTT. It specifies CASSLRQGTSPGTEAFF.